This T cell receptor beta chain is drawn from a study of blood T cell repertoires in COVID-19. The overall study: There were acute and convalescent COVID-19 samples, and they came from the United States, Italy and Spain.

TCRdb keeps only in-frame clones here, not all; method: immunoSEQ multiplex PCR. The data show approximately 280,000 clones, around 84% seen once. Cohort 3 donors were reported recovered after two negative PCRs, clearance, or symptom resolution. Sequencing input: PBMCs or T cells enriched from blood (not recorded which). The sequence was collected from a woman aged 45 to 65 who had recovered from COVID-19.

The CDR3, as DNA: TGTGCCACCTATGGGTCCCCGGGACAGGGGAATGAAAAACTGTTTTTT. Translation: CATYGSPGQGNEKLFF. This chain links TRBV19 with TRBJ1-4; 10 nucleotides agree with TRBD1. J was trimmed by 5 bases and V by 10 bases; bases with no gene match: 13. The CDR3 spans 16 residues. Per the germline V gene, CDR1 is LNHDA and CDR2 is SQIVND (reference sequence).